This T cell receptor beta chain was captured in a study of control samples from healthy donors and cancer patients. V was trimmed by 6 bases and J by 8 bases, leaving 13 bases between them. The CDR3 totals 12 residues. The assay was immunoSEQ multiplex PCR, and TCRdb's table has in-frame clones only and misses some. The sample records approximately 81,000 clones, 90% to 95% being singletons. This clonotype was obtained from a woman younger than 35 in good health. The specimen sequenced was blood. The V gene is TRBV12-3 or TRBV12-4, the J gene TRBJ1-1; possibly TRBD1 for D (5 bases). CDR3 amino acids: CASRTTGDEAFF. In DNA form, the CDR3 reads TGTGCCAGCAGGACCACAGGTGACGAAGCTTTCTTT.